This T cell receptor (beta chain) originates from a study of OX40 agonist ivuxolimab in advanced cancers. Trimming pared 2 bases from V and 4 bases from J, leaving 12 bases between. In germline, CDR1 is LGHNA, CDR2 YNFKEQ. The CDR3 is 15 amino acids. With baseline, cycle 4 day 1, and cycle 7 day 1 as timepoints, blood was sampled. Clones were read by immunoSEQ multiplex PCR, and TCRdb kept only the in-frame ones, dropping some. The sample holds around 25,000 clones, 78% seen once. This sample comprised CD4+ or CD8+ T cells sorted from blood, obtained in a trial of the OX40 agonist ivuxolimab. The V and J genes are TRBV4-2 and TRBJ2-1; D call uncertain. The receptor comes from an adult with an advanced solid tumor such as melanoma, head and neck, liver or kidney cancer. The CDR3 spells CASSQRGRQYNEQFF. In DNA form, the CDR3 reads TGTGCCAGCAGCCAACGAGGACGGCAGTACAATGAGCAGTTCTTC.